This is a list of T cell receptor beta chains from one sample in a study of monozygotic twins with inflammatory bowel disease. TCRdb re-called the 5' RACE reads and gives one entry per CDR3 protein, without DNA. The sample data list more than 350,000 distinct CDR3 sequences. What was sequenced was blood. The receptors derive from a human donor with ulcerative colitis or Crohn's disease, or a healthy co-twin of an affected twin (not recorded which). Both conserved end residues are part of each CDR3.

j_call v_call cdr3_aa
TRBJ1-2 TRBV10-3 CAAQIQGGYGYTF
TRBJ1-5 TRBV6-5 CASSWVGGNQPQHF
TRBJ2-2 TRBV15 CATSLSTGELFF
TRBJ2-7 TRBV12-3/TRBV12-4 CASSLTGIKSYEQYF
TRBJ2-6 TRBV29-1 CSVPGAGANVLTF
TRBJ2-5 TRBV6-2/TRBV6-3 CASSPSRGRQETQYF
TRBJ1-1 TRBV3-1 CASSTTYRGAEAFF
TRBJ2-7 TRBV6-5 CASSYSGRTEQYF
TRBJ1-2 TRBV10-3 CAIRGQHTDGYTF
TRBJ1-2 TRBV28 CASSLRTGGGQRDYGYTF
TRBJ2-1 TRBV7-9 CAGQGPYNEQFF
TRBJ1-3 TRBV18 CASSLQASGNTIYF
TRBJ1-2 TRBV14 CASSLGGHPNYGYTF
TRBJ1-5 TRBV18 CASSLEAGKGQPQHF
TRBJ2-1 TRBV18 CASSPPGRSSYNEQFF
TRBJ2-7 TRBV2 CASSTDGPYEQYF
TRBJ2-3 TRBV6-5 CASSSFTSVLGDTQYF
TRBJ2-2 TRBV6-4 CASSNSGGTGELFF
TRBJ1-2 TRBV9 CASSLLGVHSNYGYTF
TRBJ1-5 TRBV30 CAWSKTGGSQPQHF
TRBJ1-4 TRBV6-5 CASSYRTNEKLFF
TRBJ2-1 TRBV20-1 CSARDTSGWETNEQFF
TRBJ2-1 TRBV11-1 CASSFSGLVDDEQFF
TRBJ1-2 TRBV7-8 CASSLIGDVYGYTF
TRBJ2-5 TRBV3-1 CASSRGQTQYF
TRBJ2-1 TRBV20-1 CSATTGSYNEQFF
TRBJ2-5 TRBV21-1 CASSKRKIRTGGETQYF
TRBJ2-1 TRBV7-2 CASSAQPPYNEQFF
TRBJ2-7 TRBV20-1 CSAMGEAESLYEQYF
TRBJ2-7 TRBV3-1 CASSQDAGGRFSYEQYF
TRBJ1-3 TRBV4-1 CASSQGGRAAGNTIYF
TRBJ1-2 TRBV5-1 CASSLSGGPHLGGYTF
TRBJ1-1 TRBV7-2 CASSFPRRTEAFF
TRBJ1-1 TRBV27 CASSPRTGTTEAFF
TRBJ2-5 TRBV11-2 CASSLRLGYQETQYF
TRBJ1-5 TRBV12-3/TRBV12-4 CASSFGNEPQHF
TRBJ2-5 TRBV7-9 CASSVHSGTQETQYF
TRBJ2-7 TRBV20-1 CSALKAGAFVYEQYF
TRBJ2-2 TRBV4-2 CASSQDQGRGAGELFF
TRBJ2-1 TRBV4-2 CASSQSSGNSYNEQFF
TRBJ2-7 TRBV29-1 CSARLAGAYEQYF
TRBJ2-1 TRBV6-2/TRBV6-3 CASSYSSLRGYNEQFF
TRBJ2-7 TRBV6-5 CASSYSSGSYEQYF
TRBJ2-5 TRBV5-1 CASSSPQGASSTQYF
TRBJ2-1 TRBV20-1 CSAPRGGHNEQFF